This record covers a single T cell receptor beta chain. This specimen belongs to a study of cytomegalovirus exposure and HLA in healthy donors. This table comes from immunoSEQ multiplex PCR, and its TCRdb copy is limited to in-frame clones, with some not included. This table has some 68,000 clones, roughly 96% appearing once. Trimming at V came to 9 bases and at J to 2 bases, leaving 2 bases not matched to a gene. Germline V gene sequence: CDR1 SGHDT, CDR2 YYEEEE. This CDR3 has 12 residues. The chain joins TRBV5-6 to TRBJ2-1; 7 bases map to TRBD1. Sequencing was done on a sample of PBMCs. The sequence came from a man aged 18 to 29 in good health and CMV-seronegative. The CDR3 spells CATGGAYNEQFF. CDR3 nucleotide sequence: TGTGCCACAGGGGGAGCCTACAATGAGCAGTTCTTC.